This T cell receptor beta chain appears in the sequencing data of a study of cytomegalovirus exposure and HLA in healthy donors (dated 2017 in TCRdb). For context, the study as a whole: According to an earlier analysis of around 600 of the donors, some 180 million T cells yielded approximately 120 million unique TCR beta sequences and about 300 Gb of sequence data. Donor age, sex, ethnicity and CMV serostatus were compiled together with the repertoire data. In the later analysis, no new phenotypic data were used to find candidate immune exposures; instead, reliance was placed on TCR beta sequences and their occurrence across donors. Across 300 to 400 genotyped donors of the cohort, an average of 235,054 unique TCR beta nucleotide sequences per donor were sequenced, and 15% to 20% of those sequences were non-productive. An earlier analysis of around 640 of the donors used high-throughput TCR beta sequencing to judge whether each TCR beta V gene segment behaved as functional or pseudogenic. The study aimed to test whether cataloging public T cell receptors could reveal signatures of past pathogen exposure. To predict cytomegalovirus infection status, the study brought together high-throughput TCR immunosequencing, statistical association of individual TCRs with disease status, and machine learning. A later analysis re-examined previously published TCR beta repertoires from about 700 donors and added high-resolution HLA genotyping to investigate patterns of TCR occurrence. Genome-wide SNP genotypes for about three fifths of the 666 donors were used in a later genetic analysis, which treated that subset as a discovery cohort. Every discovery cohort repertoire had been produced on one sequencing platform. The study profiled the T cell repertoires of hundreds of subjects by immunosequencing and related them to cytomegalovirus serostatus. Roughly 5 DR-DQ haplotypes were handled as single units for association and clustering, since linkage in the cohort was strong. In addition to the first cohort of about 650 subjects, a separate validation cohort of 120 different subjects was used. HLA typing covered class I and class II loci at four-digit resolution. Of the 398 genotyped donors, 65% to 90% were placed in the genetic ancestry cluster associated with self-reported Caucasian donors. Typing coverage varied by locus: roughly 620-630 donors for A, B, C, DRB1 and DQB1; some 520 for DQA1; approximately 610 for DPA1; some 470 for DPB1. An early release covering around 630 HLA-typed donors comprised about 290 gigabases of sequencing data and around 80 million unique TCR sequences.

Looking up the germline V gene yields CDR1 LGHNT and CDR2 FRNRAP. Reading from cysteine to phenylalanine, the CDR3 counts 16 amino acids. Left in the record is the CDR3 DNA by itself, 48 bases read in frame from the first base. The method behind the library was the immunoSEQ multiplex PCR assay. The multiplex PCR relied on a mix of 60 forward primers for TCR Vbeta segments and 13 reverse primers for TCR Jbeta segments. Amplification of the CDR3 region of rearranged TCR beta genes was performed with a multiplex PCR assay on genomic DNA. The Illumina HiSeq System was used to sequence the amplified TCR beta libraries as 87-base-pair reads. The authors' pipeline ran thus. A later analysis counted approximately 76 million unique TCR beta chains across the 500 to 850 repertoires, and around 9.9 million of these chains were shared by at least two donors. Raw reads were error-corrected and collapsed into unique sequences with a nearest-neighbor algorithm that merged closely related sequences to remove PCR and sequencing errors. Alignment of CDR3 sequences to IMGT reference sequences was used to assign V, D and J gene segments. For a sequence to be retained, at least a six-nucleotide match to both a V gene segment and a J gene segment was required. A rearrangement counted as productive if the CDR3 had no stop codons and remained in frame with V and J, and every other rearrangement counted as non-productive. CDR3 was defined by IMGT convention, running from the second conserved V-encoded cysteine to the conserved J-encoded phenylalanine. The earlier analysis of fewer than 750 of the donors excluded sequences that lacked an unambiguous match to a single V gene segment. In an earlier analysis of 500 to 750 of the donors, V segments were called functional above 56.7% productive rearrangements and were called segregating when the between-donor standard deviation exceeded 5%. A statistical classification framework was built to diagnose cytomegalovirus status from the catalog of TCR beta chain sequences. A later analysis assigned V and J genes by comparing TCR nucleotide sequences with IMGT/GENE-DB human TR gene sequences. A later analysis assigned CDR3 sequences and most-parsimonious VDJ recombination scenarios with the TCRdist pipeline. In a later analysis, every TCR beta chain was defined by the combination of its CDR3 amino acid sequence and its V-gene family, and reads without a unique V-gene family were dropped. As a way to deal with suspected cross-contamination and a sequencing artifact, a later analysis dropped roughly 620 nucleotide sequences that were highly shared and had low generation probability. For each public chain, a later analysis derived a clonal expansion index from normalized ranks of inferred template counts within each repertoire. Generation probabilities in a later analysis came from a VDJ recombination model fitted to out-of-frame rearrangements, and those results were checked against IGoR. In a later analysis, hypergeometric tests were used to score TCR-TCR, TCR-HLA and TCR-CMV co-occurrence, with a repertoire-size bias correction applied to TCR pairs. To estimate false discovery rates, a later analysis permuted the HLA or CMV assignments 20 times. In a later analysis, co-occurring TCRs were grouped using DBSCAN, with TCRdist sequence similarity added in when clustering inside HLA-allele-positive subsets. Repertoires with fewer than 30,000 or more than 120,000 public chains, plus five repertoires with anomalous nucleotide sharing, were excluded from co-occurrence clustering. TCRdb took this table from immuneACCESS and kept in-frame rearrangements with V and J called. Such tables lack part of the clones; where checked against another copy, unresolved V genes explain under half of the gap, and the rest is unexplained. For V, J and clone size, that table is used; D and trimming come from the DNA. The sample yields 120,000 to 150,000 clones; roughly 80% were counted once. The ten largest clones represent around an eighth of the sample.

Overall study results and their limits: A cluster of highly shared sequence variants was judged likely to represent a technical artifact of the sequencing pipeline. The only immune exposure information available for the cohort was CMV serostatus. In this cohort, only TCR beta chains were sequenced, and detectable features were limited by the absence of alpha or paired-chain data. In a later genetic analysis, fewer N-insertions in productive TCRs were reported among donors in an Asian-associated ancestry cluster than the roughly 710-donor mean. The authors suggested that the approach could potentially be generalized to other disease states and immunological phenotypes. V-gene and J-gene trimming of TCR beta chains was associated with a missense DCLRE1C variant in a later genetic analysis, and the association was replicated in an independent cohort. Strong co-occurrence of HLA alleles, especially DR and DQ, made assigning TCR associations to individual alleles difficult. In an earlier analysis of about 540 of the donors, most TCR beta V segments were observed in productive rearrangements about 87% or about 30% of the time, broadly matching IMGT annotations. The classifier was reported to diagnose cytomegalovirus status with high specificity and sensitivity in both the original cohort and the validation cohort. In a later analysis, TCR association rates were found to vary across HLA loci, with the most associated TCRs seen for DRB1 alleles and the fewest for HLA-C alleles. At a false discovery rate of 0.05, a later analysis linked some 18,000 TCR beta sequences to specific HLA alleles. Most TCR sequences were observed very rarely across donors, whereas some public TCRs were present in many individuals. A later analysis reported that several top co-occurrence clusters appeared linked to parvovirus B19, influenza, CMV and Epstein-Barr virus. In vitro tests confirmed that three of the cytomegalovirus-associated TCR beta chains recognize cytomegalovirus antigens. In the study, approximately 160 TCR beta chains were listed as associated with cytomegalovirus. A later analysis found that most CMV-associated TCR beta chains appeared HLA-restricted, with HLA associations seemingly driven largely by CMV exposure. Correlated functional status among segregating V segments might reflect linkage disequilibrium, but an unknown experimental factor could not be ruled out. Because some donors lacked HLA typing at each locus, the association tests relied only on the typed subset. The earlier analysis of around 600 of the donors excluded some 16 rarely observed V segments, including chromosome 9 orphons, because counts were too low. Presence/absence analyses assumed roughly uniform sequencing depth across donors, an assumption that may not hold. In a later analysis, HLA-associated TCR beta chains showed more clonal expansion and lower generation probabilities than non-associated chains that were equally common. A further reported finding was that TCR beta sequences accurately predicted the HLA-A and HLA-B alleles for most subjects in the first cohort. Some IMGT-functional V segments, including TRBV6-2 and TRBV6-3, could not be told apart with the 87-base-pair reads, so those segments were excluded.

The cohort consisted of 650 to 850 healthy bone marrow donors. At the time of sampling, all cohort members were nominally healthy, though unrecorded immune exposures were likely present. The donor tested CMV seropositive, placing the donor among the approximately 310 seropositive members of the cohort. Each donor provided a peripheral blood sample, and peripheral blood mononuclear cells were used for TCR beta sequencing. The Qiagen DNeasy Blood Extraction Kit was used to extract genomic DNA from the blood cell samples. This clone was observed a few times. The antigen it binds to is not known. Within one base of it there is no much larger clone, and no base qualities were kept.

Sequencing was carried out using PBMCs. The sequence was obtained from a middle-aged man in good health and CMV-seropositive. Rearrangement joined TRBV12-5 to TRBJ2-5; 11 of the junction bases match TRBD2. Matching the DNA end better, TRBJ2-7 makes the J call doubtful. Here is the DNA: TGTGCTAGTGGTTCGGTAGGAGGACTAGCGGGTAACGAGCAGTACTTC. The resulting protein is CASGSVGGLAGNEQYF.